The 23 T cell receptor beta chains listed next were all sequenced from one sample in a study of blood T cells in healthy people across ages. The authors ran a second PCR of 7 to 11 cycles using a sample-barcoded 5' primer and a J-beta primer mix. TCRdb reprocessed the 5' RACE reads via MiXCR and lists one record per CDR3 protein. The table shows about 760,000 distinct CDR3 sequences, with 25% occurring only once. In addition, the sample was reused for a study of T cells of mothers and their children.

Sequencing was done on a sample of blood. The receptor source for this set is a boy aged 5-17 years in good health.

The table lists this clonotype with a few counts. J is TRBJ2-1 and V is TRBV7-8; 11 nucleotides line up with TRBD2. Germline CDR1 SGHVS, CDR2 FQNEAQ. J gave up 2 bases and V 7 bases, and 13 bases lay outside the gene matches. CDR3 length: 18 residues. This chain's CDR3 is CASTLWTGTSGPYNEQFF. The CDR3 nucleotides are TGTGCCAGCACCCTATGGACCGGGACTAGCGGACCCTACAATGAGCAGTTCTTC.

This clonotype was seen ten or more times. V and J are TRBV6-6 and TRBJ1-1; unclear D gene. Germline CDR1 and CDR2: MNHNY and SVGAGI (reference sequence). Trimming left V 0 bases short and J 1 base short, with 0 bases between. The CDR3 runs to 12 residues. In DNA, the CDR3 is TGTGCCAGCAGTTACTCGAACACTGAAGCTTTCTTT. This codes for CASSYSNTEAFF.

This clonotype was detected only a few times. V gene TRBV5-8 combines with J gene TRBJ2-5; 14 bases map to TRBD2. The assigned J gene may be wrong: the sequence end matches TRBJ2-7 better. Germline V gene sequence: CDR1 SGHTS, CDR2 YDEGEE. CDR3 length: 16 residues. Here the CDR3 DNA reads TGTGCCAGCAGAAGGCGTGGGACTAGCGGGAGTGGCGAGCAGTACTTC. Its translation: CASRRRGTSGSGEQYF.

This chain uses TRBV12-3 or TRBV12-4 with TRBJ1-4, with D uncertain. Trimming stripped 3 bases from V and 0 bases from J, with 8 bases between. CDR3 length equals 15 residues. As DNA, the CDR3 is TGTGCCAGCAGTTTTAAGGGCCCAACTAATGAAAAACTGTTTTTT. It yields the protein CASSFKGPTNEKLFF.

In regard to this clonotype: At one end the junction does not follow the germline gene, possibly because of a read error. The rearrangement links TRBV9 to TRBJ2-5; D possibly uses TRBD1 or TRBD2 (5 bases each). The CDR3 length is 15 residues. Germline CDR1 reads SGDLS; CDR2 reads YYNGEE. The CDR3: CASSVQGADTETQYF. The CDR3 DNA reads as TGTGCCAGTAGCGTTCAAGGGGCGGATACCGAGACCCAGTACTTC.

The chain couples TRBV12-3 or TRBV12-4 to TRBJ2-1; TRBD1 matches 10 bases. This CDR3 is 16 amino acids long. With 6 bases clipped from V and 7 bases from J, the junction kept 12 bases outside the gene matches. DNA for the CDR3: TGTGCCAGCAGCCCCCCCCCGGGACAGGGGAGGAATGAGCAGTTCTTC. This encodes CASSPPPGQGRNEQFF.

In its sample, this clonotype was seen a few times. V usage is TRBV3-1 and J usage is TRBJ2-5, with D unresolved. The end of the DNA aligns better with TRBJ2-7, so the J call may be wrong. Germline V gives CDR1 LGHDT, CDR2 YNNKEL (reference sequence). The CDR3 has 14 amino acids. This chain's CDR3 is CASSPDMKSHEQYF. The CDR3 coding sequence is TGTGCCAGCAGCCCAGACATGAAAAGCCACGAGCAGTACTTC.

This clonotype was seen a few times. The V gene is TRBV5-1, the J gene TRBJ2-4; 15 bases agree with TRBD2. Germline loops: CDR1 SGHRS, CDR2 YFSETQ. The length of the CDR3 is 16 residues. V dropped 4 bases and J dropped 9; count of bases not matched to a gene: 8. The CDR3 sequence: CASSVGLAGGQGIQYF. As DNA, the CDR3 is TGCGCCAGCAGCGTCGGACTAGCGGGGGGGCAAGGCATTCAGTACTTC.

V is TRBV7-9 and J is TRBJ2-5, with TRBD1 matching over 7 bases. The CDR3 is 15 amino acids. Germline loops: CDR1 SEHNR, CDR2 FQNEAQ (reference sequence). The V segment lost 6 bases and the J segment 2 bases; nucleotides outside the gene matches: 9. CDR3 in amino acids: CASSLEGTEQETQYF. The CDR3 DNA reads TGTGCCAGCAGTCTAGAAGGGACAGAGCAAGAGACCCAGTACTTC. The entire variable domain, with the rest obtained from reference TRBV7-9 and TRBJ2-5, is as follows: DTGVSQNPRHKITKRGQNVTFRCDPISEHNRLYWYRQTLGQGPEFLTYFQNEAQLEKSRLLSDRFSAERPKGSFSTLEIQRTEQGDSAMYLCASSLEGTEQETQYFGPGTRLLVL.

This clonotype has just a few counts. The V gene is TRBV11-1, the J gene TRBJ2-3; 10 nucleotides match TRBD2. V gave up 5 bases and J gave up 5 bases; unmatched junction bases: 28. The CDR3 sequence is 22 residues long. Germline V gene sequence: CDR1 SGHAT, CDR2 FQDESV (reference sequence). DNA of the CDR3: TGTGCCAGCAGCCCGAAAATGGGGATACAGGGAGCGGGAGGGCCAGTTCAAGATACGCAGTATTTT. Its translation is CASSPKMGIQGAGGPVQDTQYF.

This chain uses TRBV5-5 with TRBJ2-5, with TRBD1 matching 11 bases. The CDR3 extends over 15 amino acids. Germline CDR1 SGHKS, CDR2 YYEKEE (reference sequence). V lost 0 bases, J lost 6 bases, and 4 bases stayed unmatched. As DNA, the CDR3 is TGTGCCAGCAGCTTGGACGGGACAGGGGGAAAGACCCAGTACTTC. This codes for CASSLDGTGGKTQYF.

This clonotype was seen more than once but under ten times. J is TRBJ2-1 and V is TRBV5-6; D is undetermined. V was clipped by 2 bases and J by 2 bases, with 5 bases between them. There are 13 residues in the CDR3. Germline lookup yields CDR1 SGHDT and CDR2 YYEEEE. The CDR3 DNA sequence: TGTGCCAGCAGCTTTTGGGCCTACAATGAGCAGTTCTTC. Translating gives CASSFWAYNEQFF.

This clonotype was counted a few times. The V call is TRBV28, the J call TRBJ2-1; TRBD1 or TRBD2 may be the D gene (6 bases each). The V end lost 4 bases, the J end lost 3 bases, and 16 bases lay between the germline ends. The CDR3 spans 16 residues. Germline V gene lookup returns CDR1 MDHEN and CDR2 SYDVKM. The DNA of the CDR3 is TGTGCCAGCAGTTCTGGGGGGCTAGGAAACTACAATGAGCAGTTCTTC. Amino acids: CASSSGGLGNYNEQFF. The complete variable domain, with remaining parts taken from reference TRBV28 and TRBJ2-1, reads DVKVTQSSRYLVKRTGEKVFLECVQDMDHENMFWYRQDPGLGLRLIYFSYDVKMKEKGDIPEGYSVSREKKERFSLILESASTNQTSMYLCASSSGGLGNYNEQFFGPGTRLTVL.

The rearrangement uses TRBV28 and TRBJ2-5, with TRBD2 matching over 7 bases. CDR1 and CDR2 (germline): MDHEN, SYDVKM. The V and J ends lost 5 bases and 4 bases, in that order; junction bases with no gene match: 13. This CDR3 is 16 amino acids long. The CDR3 sequence: CASSPRGGYNRETQYF. Written as DNA, the CDR3 is TGTGCCAGCAGTCCTCGGGGAGGGTATAATCGAGAGACCCAGTACTTC.

Only a few counts were recorded for this clonotype. The chain recombines TRBV15 with TRBJ2-5; D is ambiguous. TRBJ2-1 explains the end of the DNA better; the J call may be wrong. The CDR3 has 11 amino acids. The germline V gene encodes CDR1 LNHNV and CDR2 YYDKDF (reference sequence). The CDR3 DNA follows: TGTGCCACCATCAAGGAAGGTGAGCAGTTCTTC. This encodes CATIKEGEQFF.

V gene TRBV7-2 combines with J gene TRBJ2-2; D not resolved. CDR3 size: 13 residues. The V gene's germline CDR1 is SGHTA and CDR2 FQGNSA. V was cut by 2 bases and J by 7 bases, with 8 bases left in between. The CDR3 bases are TGTGCCAGCAGCTTACTGGCAATCGGGGAGCTGTTTTTT. It specifies CASSLLAIGELFF.

V usage is TRBV29-1 and J usage is TRBJ1-5; no clear D gene. The CDR3 is 14 residues long. Per germline, CDR1 SQVTM and CDR2 ANQGSEA. Deletions cut 4 bases from V and 1 base from J, with 11 bases between. CDR3 in DNA: TGCAGCGTTGGCGGAGGGTCGAGCAATCAGCCCCAGCATTTT. Its translation is CSVGGGSSNQPQHF.

There are a few counts of this clonotype. V and J are TRBV12-3 or TRBV12-4 and TRBJ2-7, with TRBD1 identical over 7 bases. Unmatched junction bases numbered 4, after V lost 4 bases and J lost 4 bases. The length of the CDR3 is 13 residues. Here the CDR3 DNA reads TGTGCCAGCAGTTGGGGACAGATATACGAGCAGTACTTC. It encodes CASSWGQIYEQYF.

This clonotype has more than one count but fewer than ten. An end of the junction differs from the germline gene, which may be a read error. The rearrangement uses TRBV7-2 and TRBJ2-5, with 10 bases aligning to TRBD1. Per germline, CDR1 SGHTA and CDR2 FQGNSA. The CDR3 is 15 residues long. The CDR3 here is CASSLGQGARGEQLF. As DNA, the CDR3 is TGTGCCAGCAGCTTAGGACAGGGGGCGCGGGGGGAGCAGCTCTTC.

This clonotype was seen only a few times. CDR3 protein: CASSLALSPLQETQYF. The CDR3 DNA is TGTGCCAGCAGCTTGGCCCTGTCTCCCCTACAAGAGACCCAGTACTTC. This rearrangement joins TRBV5-6 to TRBJ2-5; no clear D. CDR1 is SGHDT, CDR2 YYEEEE, per germline. Trimming removed 0 bases at V and 2 bases at J, with 14 bases between. There are 16 residues in the CDR3. Full variable domain (outside the CDR3, taken from reference TRBV5-6 and TRBJ2-5): DAGVTQSPTHLIKTRGQQVTLRCSPKSGHDTVSWYQQALGQGPQFIFQYYEEEERQRGNFPDRFSGHQFPNYSSELNVNALLLGDSALYLCASSLALSPLQETQYFGPGTRLLVL.

This rearrangement joins TRBV7-9 to TRBJ2-5, with 7 bases lining up with TRBD2. The end of the DNA aligns better with TRBJ2-1, so the J call may be wrong. Germline V lookup: CDR1 SEHNR, CDR2 FQNEAQ (reference sequence). The length of the CDR3 is 16 residues. The CDR3 reads CASSPRAGVSYNEQFF. Here the CDR3 DNA reads TGTGCCAGCAGCCCCAGGGCGGGAGTGTCCTACAATGAGCAGTTCTTC.

This clonotype came up a few times. This chain joins TRBV21-1 and TRBJ2-7. TRBV21-1 is designated a pseudogene. This CDR3 is built from 14 residues. CDR3 residues: CASNHNPQTGEQYF. As DNA, the CDR3 is TGTGCCAGCAACCACAATCCACAAACGGGGGAACAGTACTTC.

CDR3 DNA: TGCAGTGCTATCCCAGACTACTCCGGGACCACAGATACGCAGTATTTT. This codes for CSAIPDYSGTTDTQYF. The J gene is TRBJ2-3, the V gene TRBV20-1; D may match TRBD1 or TRBD2 (5 bases each). Trimming stripped 4 bases from V and 2 bases from J, with 19 bases between. This CDR3 contains 16 residues. In germline, CDR1 is DFQATT, CDR2 SNEGSKA (reference sequence).